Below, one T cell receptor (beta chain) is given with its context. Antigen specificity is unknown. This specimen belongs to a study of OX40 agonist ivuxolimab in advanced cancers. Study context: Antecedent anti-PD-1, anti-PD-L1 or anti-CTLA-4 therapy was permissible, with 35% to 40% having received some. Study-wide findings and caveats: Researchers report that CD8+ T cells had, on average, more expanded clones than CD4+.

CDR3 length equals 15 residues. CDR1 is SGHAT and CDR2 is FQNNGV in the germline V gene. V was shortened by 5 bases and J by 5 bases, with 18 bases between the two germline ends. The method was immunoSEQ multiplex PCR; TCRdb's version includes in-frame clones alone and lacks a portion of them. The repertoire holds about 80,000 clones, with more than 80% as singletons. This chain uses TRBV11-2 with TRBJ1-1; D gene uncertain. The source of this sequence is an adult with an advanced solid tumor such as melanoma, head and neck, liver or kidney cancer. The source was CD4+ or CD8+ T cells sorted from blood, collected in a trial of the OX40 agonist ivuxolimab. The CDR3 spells CASSPDGRLRTEAFF. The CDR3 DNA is TGTGCCAGCAGCCCTGACGGGAGATTAAGGACTGAAGCTTTCTTT.